This T cell receptor (beta chain) was identified during a study of T-cell memory formation after mild COVID-19. Study-wide findings and caveats: Clones that shrank (day 15 to 85) were balanced CD4/CD8, whereas later expanders leaned CD4+. CD4+ contracting clones lay mainly in CM and EM, CD8+ ones in EMRA.

Trimming pared 4 bases from V and 4 bases from J, leaving 16 bases between. CDR3 length equals 16 residues. Germline V gene data show CDR1 as LGHNA and CDR2 as YNFKEQ. About this clonotype: Antigen: not known.

MiXCR was run by TCRdb on the 5' RACE reads, yielding one entry per CDR3 protein. The sample has over 250,000 distinct CDR3 sequences, 15% to 20% seen once. The source material was PBMCs or a T cell subset sorted from them (not recorded which). The chain has TRBV4-2 and TRBJ2-2; D is possibly TRBD1 (5 bases). This TCR was recovered from a man between 18 and 35 years old who had mild COVID-19 (a few samples of this study predate the infection). Cell type and time point are not known. The CDR3 here is CASSPPGRVGTGELFF. As DNA, the CDR3 is TGTGCCAGCAGCCCCCCCGGCAGGGTCGGCACCGGGGAGCTGTTTTTT.